The rows below give T cell receptor beta chains drawn from one sample of a study of a mutant IDH1 vaccine in newly diagnosed glioma. Repertoires were generated with immunoSEQ multiplex PCR, while TCRdb's copy carries only in-frame clones and drops some. The sample lists tens of thousands of clones; roughly four fifths were seen once. Their antigens are not known. The specimen was PBMCs, collected from a glioma patient whose treatment included an IDH1 peptide vaccine. Source of these receptors: a man in his forties or fifties with glioma. CDR3s include the opening cysteine and the closing phenylalanine or tryptophan. D genes are given only for firm matches. A clone size is listed for some rows: how often the clone was seen (once, few, many), or a class if it is expanded.

>TRBJ1-1|TRBV18|NA|NA
CASSLSGQNTEAFF
TGTGCCAGCTCACTTTCGGGACAGAACACTGAAGCTTTCTTT
>TRBJ2-3|TRBV5-8|NA|NA
CASSSRADTQYF
TGTGCCAGCAGCTCCAGAGCAGATACGCAGTATTTT
>TRBJ1-2|TRBV11-2|NA|TRBD1
CASSSGTGGQGLVGYTF
TGTGCCAGCAGCTCCGGGACAGGGGGCCAGGGATTAGTTGGCTACACCTTC
>TRBJ2-3|TRBV2|NA|TRBD2
CASGLAGWDTQYF
TGTGCCAGTGGACTAGCGGGATGGGATACGCAGTATTTT
>TRBJ2-5|TRBV6-5|few|NA
CASSYSKVHPMETQYF
TGTGCCAGCAGTTACTCGAAAGTTCACCCAATGGAGACCCAGTACTTC
>TRBJ2-2|TRBV9|few|TRBD2
CASSVDGRAGWTGELFF
TGTGCCAGCAGCGTAGACGGGAGGGCGGGGTGGACCGGGGAGCTGTTTTTT
>TRBJ2-4|TRBV7-2|NA|TRBD1
CASSSQTGVGNIQYF
TGTGCCAGCAGCTCCCAGACAGGGGTGGGAAACATTCAGTACTTC
>TRBJ2-4|TRBV19|NA|NA
CASSHTSQNLAKNIQYF
TGTGCCAGTAGCCACACGTCCCAGAATCTAGCCAAAAACATTCAGTACTTC
>TRBJ2-5|TRBV7-6|few|NA
CASSGGPIQETQYF
TGTGCCAGCAGCGGGGGACCGATCCAAGAGACCCAGTACTTC
>TRBJ2-1|TRBV7-2|NA|NA
CASSLGWSDEQFF
TGTGCCAGCAGCTTAGGATGGTCTGATGAGCAGTTCTTC
>TRBJ1-2|TRBV6-6|NA|NA
CASSPSGRSGYGYTF
TGTGCCAGCAGCCCCTCGGGGCGGTCAGGCTATGGCTACACCTTC
>TRBJ2-5|TRBV2|NA|NA
CASSVTAQAYF
TGTGCCAGCAGTGTTACCGCTCAGGCGTACTTC
>TRBJ2-3|TRBV6-1|NA|NA
CASRKQGTTDTQYF
TGTGCCAGCAGGAAACAGGGGACTACAGATACGCAGTATTTT
>TRBJ2-1|TRBV5-5|NA|NA
CASSWTGGGSYNEQFF
TGTGCCAGCAGCTGGACGGGGGGCGGCTCCTACAATGAGCAGTTCTTC
>TRBJ1-5|TRBV28|NA|NA
CASRSGGGGNQPQHF
TGTGCCAGTCGCAGCGGGGGTGGAGGCAATCAGCCCCAGCATTTT
>TRBJ2-4|TRBV4-1|NA|TRBD2
CASSLGLAGVLAKNIQYF
TGCGCCAGCAGTCTCGGACTAGCGGGAGTCCTAGCCAAAAACATTCAGTACTTC
>TRBJ1-1|TRBV2|NA|NA
CASSDRRQLTEAFF
TGTGCCAGCAGTGACAGACGCCAATTGACTGAAGCTTTCTTT
>TRBJ2-1|TRBV7-8|NA|TRBD2
CASNLYGRTVPWEQFF
TGTGCCAGCAACCTCTACGGGAGGACTGTTCCTTGGGAGCAGTTCTTC
>TRBJ2-7|TRBV5-1|NA|NA
CASSLNQGFSYEQYF
TGCGCCAGCAGCTTGAATCAGGGATTCTCCTACGAGCAGTACTTC
>TRBJ2-5|TRBV9|once|TRBD2
CASSGVEAGVGQETQYF
TGTGCCAGCAGCGGCGTAGAGGCGGGAGTAGGCCAAGAGACCCAGTACTTC
>TRBJ2-1|TRBV10-2|NA|NA
CASRPGAGYNEQFF
TGCGCCAGCAGGCCAGGAGCTGGCTACAATGAGCAGTTCTTC
>TRBJ1-1|TRBV19|once|TRBD1
CASQEGASQMNTEAFF
TGTGCCAGTCAAGAGGGGGCTTCTCAGATGAACACTGAAGCTTTCTTT
>TRBJ2-7|TRBV13|NA|TRBD2
CASSSTSAVFSYEQYF
TGTGCCAGCAGCTCAACTAGCGCAGTCTTCTCCTACGAGCAGTACTTC
>TRBJ1-4|TRBV5-1|NA|NA
CASSLVLGGQDEKLFF
TGCGCCAGCAGCTTGGTGCTCGGGGGGCAGGATGAAAAACTGTTTTTT
>TRBJ2-3|TRBV2|NA|NA
CASSGQGLAETDTQYF
TGTGCCAGCAGTGGTCAGGGGCTAGCGGAGACAGATACGCAGTATTTT
>TRBJ2-1|TRBV19|few|TRBD2
CASRISGRVDNEQFF
TGTGCCAGTAGAATAAGCGGGAGGGTCGACAATGAGCAGTTCTTC
>TRBJ1-2|TRBV5-4|few|NA
CASRLGGSDGYTF
TGTGCCAGCAGGCTTGGGGGCTCGGATGGCTACACCTTC
>TRBJ2-7|TRBV7-6|few|NA
CASSLAPSVREYEQYF
TGTGCCAGCAGCTTAGCCCCTTCTGTGAGGGAATACGAGCAGTACTTC
>TRBJ1-2|TRBV4-2|NA|NA
CASSQDRVDYGYTF
TGTGCCAGCAGCCAAGACAGGGTGGACTATGGCTACACCTTC
>TRBJ2-7|TRBV4-1|NA|TRBD2
CASSQDSGSSYEQYF
TGCGCCAGCAGCCAAGACAGCGGGAGCTCCTACGAGCAGTACTTC
>TRBJ2-1|TRBV7-9|once|NA
CASSFDRSYNEQFF
TGTGCCAGCAGCTTTGACAGATCCTACAATGAGCAGTTCTTC
>TRBJ2-3|TRBV11-3|NA|NA
CASSWVSTDTQYF
TGTGCCAGCAGCTGGGTTAGCACAGATACGCAGTATTTT
>TRBJ1-5|TRBV5-1|NA|NA
CASSLGSHQPQHF
TGCGCCAGCAGCTTGGGATCCCATCAGCCCCAGCATTTT
>TRBJ1-2|TRBV5-4|NA|TRBD1
CASSSVRDRVNYGYTF
TGTGCCAGCAGCTCGGTTCGGGACAGGGTTAACTATGGCTACACCTTC
>TRBJ2-5|TRBV10-3|NA|NA
CAISEAFGVRTQYF
TGTGCCATCAGTGAGGCTTTTGGGGTTCGGACCCAGTACTTC
>TRBJ2-1|TRBV29-1|NA|NA
CSVERASYNEQFF
TGCAGCGTTGAGAGGGCTAGCTACAATGAGCAGTTCTTC
>TRBJ2-6|TRBV29-1|once|NA
CSVAGTGANVLTF
TGCAGCGTTGCAGGTACTGGGGCCAACGTCCTGACTTTC
>TRBJ1-2|TRBV7-2|NA|TRBD1
CASSLSPGQSGYTF
TGTGCCAGCAGCTTATCTCCGGGACAGTCTGGCTACACCTTC
>TRBJ2-2|TRBV4-1|NA|TRBD1
CASLDRDDGELFF
TGCGCCAGCCTGGACAGGGATGACGGGGAGCTGTTTTTT
>TRBJ2-2|TRBV5-6|NA|TRBD2
CASSWRLAGRTGELFF
TGTGCCAGCAGCTGGCGACTAGCGGGAAGGACCGGGGAGCTGTTTTTT
>TRBJ2-3|TRBV9|NA|TRBD2
CASSEGLAVGDTQYF
TGTGCCAGCAGCGAGGGACTAGCGGTTGGAGATACGCAGTATTTT
>TRBJ1-1|TRBV29-1|NA|TRBD1
CSAATGGISEAFF
TGCAGCGCCGCGACAGGGGGCATCTCTGAAGCTTTCTTT
>TRBJ2-7|TRBV11-2|NA|TRBD2
CASSPGTSGYYEQYF
TGTGCCAGCAGCCCTGGGACTAGCGGTTACTACGAGCAGTACTTC
>TRBJ1-1|TRBV5-4|medium-sized|NA
CASSLGAGPNTEAFF
TGTGCCAGCAGCTTAGGAGCAGGGCCCAACACTGAAGCTTTCTTT